A selection of T cell receptor beta chains follows, all from one sample in a study of shared clonotypes between healthy human individuals. Profiling relied on immunoSEQ multiplex PCR, and the TCRdb table lists in-frame clones only, not all of them. Of approximately 1,000,000 clones listed, 75% to 85% were seen once; the top ten hold 0.52%. The sequencing sample was made of memory CD4+ T cells from PBMCs. These receptors all stem from a man younger than 35 in good health. Some clones in this sample may be carry-over from other donors' samples. Each CDR3 is given with its conserved first and last residue. The order of the fields is V gene, clone size, D gene, J gene, CDR3 protein, CDR3 DNA. The D gene is left open where the match is weak. Clone size is given for some rows only: seen once, a few or many times, or a class if the clone is expanded.

>TRBV28|-|TRBD2|TRBJ2-2
CASSLSSGIKELFF
TGTGCCAGCAGTTTAAGTAGCGGGATTAAGGAGCTGTTTTTT
>TRBV30|-|TRBD2|TRBJ2-7
CAWTRSTIGLAGFYEQYF
TGTGCCTGGACACGGAGTACTATTGGACTAGCGGGATTCTACGAGCAGTACTTC
>TRBV7-9|-|-|TRBJ1-2
CASSLAGDRALFGYTF
TGTGCCAGCAGCTTAGCCGGGGACCGGGCACTATTCGGCTACACCTTC
>TRBV27|-|TRBD1|TRBJ2-3
CASGDRKYSSTDTQYF
TGTGCCAGCGGGGACAGGAAGTATTCTAGCACAGATACGCAGTATTTT
>TRBV5-1|few|TRBD1|TRBJ1-2
CASSVGTVTNYGYTF
TGCGCCAGCAGCGTAGGGACAGTGACTAACTATGGCTACACCTTC
>TRBV20-1|-|TRBD2|TRBJ2-5
CSARAREGQYF
TGCAGTGCTAGGGCAAGGGAGGGCCAGTACTTC
>TRBV9|-|TRBD1|TRBJ1-2
CASSRQGPKDGYTF
TGTGCCAGCAGCAGACAGGGCCCCAAGGATGGCTACACCTTC
>TRBV5-1|-|-|TRBJ1-6
CASRRRQAAAENSPLHF
TGCGCCAGCAGACGTAGACAGGCCGCCGCGGAAAATTCACCCCTCCACTTT
>TRBV2|-|-|TRBJ2-6
CASSNQGSGANVLTF
TGTGCCAGCAGTAACCAGGGCTCCGGGGCCAACGTCCTGACTTTC
>TRBV5-1|few|-|TRBJ2-7
CASSPAGFYEQYF
TGCGCCAGCAGCCCGGCCGGTTTCTACGAGCAGTACTTC
>TRBV28|-|TRBD1|TRBJ2-1
CASAGGQGSNEQFF
TGTGCGTCTGCGGGGGGACAGGGGAGCAATGAGCAGTTCTTC
>TRBV19|-|-|TRBJ2-3
CASSPRDGKRTDTQYF
TGTGCCAGTAGTCCCCGGGACGGGAAACGCACAGATACGCAGTATTTT
>TRBV15|-|TRBD1|TRBJ1-5
CATSTGTVNQPQHF
TGTGCCACCAGCACCGGGACAGTGAATCAGCCCCAGCATTTT
>TRBV25-1|-|-|TRBJ2-5
CASSELGTGQETQYF
TGTGCCAGCAGTGAACTCGGGACGGGTCAAGAGACCCAGTACTTC
>TRBV2|-|-|TRBJ2-7
CASSDEGSNEQYF
TGTGCCAGCAGTGATGAGGGATCCAACGAGCAGTACTTC
>TRBV5-1|-|TRBD2|TRBJ2-7
CASSLWPSGRGTYEQYF
TGCGCCAGCAGCTTGTGGCCTAGCGGGAGGGGAACTTACGAGCAGTACTTC
>TRBV18|-|TRBD1|TRBJ1-1
CASSPRQGIPEAFF
TGTGCCAGCTCACCACGACAGGGGATACCTGAAGCTTTCTTT
>TRBV5-1|once|-|TRBJ2-3
CASSKSQGGDTQYF
TGCGCCAGCAGCAAGAGCCAGGGAGGCGATACGCAGTATTTT
>TRBV7-9|-|TRBD1|TRBJ2-7
CASSSEAGGVQYF
TGTGCCAGCAGTTCAGAGGCAGGGGGTGTGCAGTACTTC
>TRBV29-1|few|TRBD1|TRBJ1-1
CSIDRGYTEAFF
TGCAGCATAGACAGGGGGTACACTGAAGCTTTCTTT
>TRBV6-5|-|TRBD1|TRBJ2-7
CASSYGTGTYEQYF
TGTGCCAGCAGTTACGGGACAGGGACCTACGAGCAGTACTTC
>TRBV4-3|few|TRBD1|TRBJ1-1
CASRRGQGRPTEAFF
TGCGCCAGCAGACGGGGACAGGGCAGGCCCACTGAAGCTTTCTTT
>TRBV29-1|-|TRBD2|TRBJ2-3
CSVAYPVLTSGRTDTQYF
TGCAGCGTTGCGTACCCCGTCCTAACTAGCGGGAGAACAGATACGCAGTATTTT
>TRBV10-2|once|-|TRBJ2-2
CASGSTGELFF
TGCGCCAGCGGGTCCACCGGGGAGCTGTTTTTT
>TRBV11-2|-|-|TRBJ2-7
CASSPSILSSYEQYF
TGTGCCAGCAGCCCCTCTATCCTGAGCTCCTACGAGCAGTACTTC
>TRBV9|-|-|TRBJ2-7
CASSRGGAYEQYF
TGTGCCAGCAGTAGAGGGGGGGCATACGAGCAGTACTTC
>TRBV19|few|-|TRBJ2-2
CASSIDWQGRMFF
TGTGCCAGTAGTATAGACTGGCAGGGTAGGATGTTTTTT
>TRBV15|once|-|TRBJ1-2
CATSRDNQPYYGYTF
TGTGCCACCAGCAGAGACAACCAACCCTACTATGGCTACACCTTC
>TRBV2|-|-|TRBJ2-1
CASSVEAEQFF
TGTGCCAGCAGTGTTGAGGCTGAGCAGTTCTTC
>TRBV2|-|-|TRBJ2-7
CASSVNSYEQYF
TGTGCCAGCAGTGTTAACTCCTACGAGCAGTACTTC
>TRBV29-1|-|-|TRBJ2-2
CSVRGWTFANTGELFF
TGCAGCGTTAGAGGATGGACGTTCGCGAACACCGGGGAGCTGTTTTTT
>TRBV7-2|-|-|TRBJ2-3
CASSLAGARAVGTDTQYF
TGTGCCAGCAGCTTAGCGGGAGCTCGGGCGGTGGGCACAGATACGCAGTATTTT
>TRBV28|-|-|TRBJ2-6
CASRGTDRYSGANVLTF
TGTGCCAGCAGGGGAACGGACAGATACTCTGGGGCCAACGTCCTGACTTTC
>TRBV28|-|-|TRBJ2-7
CASSFDREGHEQYF
TGTGCCAGCAGTTTCGACAGGGAGGGGCACGAGCAGTACTTC
>TRBV7-3|-|TRBD2|TRBJ2-3
CASSLTPGLADTDTQYF
TGTGCCAGCAGCTTAACGCCCGGACTAGCGGACACAGATACGCAGTATTTT
>TRBV4-3|once|-|TRBJ2-2
CASSQVPQSTGELFF
TGCGCCAGCAGCCAAGTACCCCAGAGCACCGGGGAGCTGTTTTTT
>TRBV7-3|-|-|TRBJ2-3
CASSLTAGRFNTQYF
TGTGCCAGCAGCTTAACAGCGGGCCGCTTCAATACGCAGTATTTT
>TRBV28|-|TRBD1|TRBJ2-7
CASSPGGTGYYEQYF
TGTGCCAGCAGCCCGGGCGGGACAGGGTACTACGAGCAGTACTTC
>TRBV28|once|-|TRBJ2-1
CASSLYVNEQFF
TGTGCCAGCAGTTTATACGTCAATGAGCAGTTCTTC
>TRBV6-1|-|-|TRBJ1-2
CASSDISVGKNYGYTF
TGTGCCAGCAGTGACATTAGCGTCGGGAAAAACTATGGCTACACCTTC
>TRBV7-9|-|-|TRBJ2-4
CASSFTGNKNIQYF
TGTGCCAGCAGCTTTACAGGGAACAAAAACATTCAGTACTTC
>TRBV5-1|-|-|TRBJ2-1
CASSGETGRAYNEQFF
TGCGCCAGCAGCGGGGAGACAGGCCGAGCCTACAATGAGCAGTTCTTC
>TRBV7-2|-|-|TRBJ1-3
CASSLVGGSGGNTIYF
TGTGCCAGCAGCTTAGTCGGGGGATCTGGTGGAAACACCATATATTTT
>TRBV4-1|-|TRBD1|TRBJ1-1
CASSQLVRSGQSNTEAFF
TGCGCCAGCAGCCAACTTGTCCGCTCGGGACAGTCGAACACTGAAGCTTTCTTT
>TRBV30|-|TRBD1|TRBJ2-2
CAWSPRRDRNTGELFF
TGTGCCTGGAGTCCCCGCCGGGACAGGAACACCGGGGAGCTGTTTTTT
>TRBV2|-|-|TRBJ1-1
CASSGPFPGVGGNTEAFF
TGTGCCAGCAGTGGACCCTTCCCAGGGGTTGGAGGGAACACTGAAGCTTTCTTT
>TRBV5-1|-|TRBD1|TRBJ1-4
CASSSQGGNEKLFF
TGCGCCAGCAGCTCGCAGGGGGGAAATGAAAAACTGTTTTTT
>TRBV7-9|-|TRBD1|TRBJ2-3
CAIPTGGASDTQYF
TGTGCCATTCCAACAGGGGGCGCATCAGATACGCAGTATTTT
>TRBV7-2|-|TRBD1|TRBJ2-7
CASSTPSGTESSYEQYF
TGTGCCAGCAGCACACCGTCCGGGACAGAAAGCTCCTACGAGCAGTACTTC
>TRBV2|few|-|TRBJ2-5
CASRDRDGGPGTQYF
TGTGCCAGCAGAGATCGGGACGGCGGACCGGGGACCCAGTACTTC
>TRBV28|once|TRBD1|TRBJ2-7
CASPPRQGLRAYEQYF
TGTGCCTCCCCCCCTCGACAGGGATTGAGAGCCTACGAGCAGTACTTC